A single T cell receptor beta chain is shown here with its context. Its target is unknown. This sample was taken from a study of early stage breast cancer tumors. Study results and caveats: Commonly generated sequences made up most enriched TCRB sequences shared between patients. Compared with adjacent normal breast tissue, tumors showed approximately 2.5-fold greater T cell density and higher clonality. Unsorted bulk genomic DNA sequencing lacked pairing and functional marker data.

This CDR3 has 13 amino acids. Germline-derived CDR1 and CDR2 are LGHNA and YNFKEQ. V lost 3 bases, J lost 7 bases, and 9 bases lay in between. Using immunoSEQ multiplex PCR, the repertoire was profiled, and TCRdb retains in-frame clones only, with some absent. Found here are 30,000 or so clones, about 70% of them singletons; the top ten hold around 33%. The TCR comes from a person in their fifties with breast cancer. What was sequenced was blood. V and J are TRBV4-2 and TRBJ1-4, with TRBD1 as a possible D gene (6 bases). CDR3 DNA: TGTGCCAGCAGCCAGGAGGGGGGTGAAAAACTGTTTTTT. The encoded protein is CASSQEGGEKLFF.